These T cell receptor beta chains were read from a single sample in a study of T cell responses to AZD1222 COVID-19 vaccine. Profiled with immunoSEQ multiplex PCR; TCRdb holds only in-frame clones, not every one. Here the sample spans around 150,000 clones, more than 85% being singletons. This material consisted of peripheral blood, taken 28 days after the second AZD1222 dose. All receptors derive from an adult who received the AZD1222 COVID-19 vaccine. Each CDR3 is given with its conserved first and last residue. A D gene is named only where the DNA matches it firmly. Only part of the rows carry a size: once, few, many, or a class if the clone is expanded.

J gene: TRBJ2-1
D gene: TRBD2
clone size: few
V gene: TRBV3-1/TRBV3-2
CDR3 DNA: TGTGCCAGCAGCCAAGAATACGGGAGGGCCTCCTATGAGCAGTTCTTC
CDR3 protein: CASSQEYGRASYEQFF

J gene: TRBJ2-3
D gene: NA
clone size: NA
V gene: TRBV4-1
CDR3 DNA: TGCGCCAGCAGCCACAACGGCGGCCAAAGGACAGATACGCAGTATTTT
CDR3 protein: CASSHNGGQRTDTQYF

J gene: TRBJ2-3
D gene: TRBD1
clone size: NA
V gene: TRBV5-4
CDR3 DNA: TGTGCCAGCACAGACAGGGGGCGCTCCACAGATACGCAGTATTTT
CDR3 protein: CASTDRGRSTDTQYF

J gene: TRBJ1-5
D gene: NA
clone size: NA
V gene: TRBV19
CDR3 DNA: TGTGCCAGTAGTTTCCAGAGTAGCAATCAGCCCCAGCATTTT
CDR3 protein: CASSFQSSNQPQHF

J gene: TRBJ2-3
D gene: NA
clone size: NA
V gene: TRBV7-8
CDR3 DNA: TGTGCCAGCAGCTTAGCGGGAGGACATAGCACAGATACGCAGTATTTT
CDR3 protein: CASSLAGGHSTDTQYF

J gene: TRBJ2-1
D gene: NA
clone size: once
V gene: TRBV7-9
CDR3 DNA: TGTGCCAGCAGCTCTGCCAGGGTAACTGAGCAGTTCTTC
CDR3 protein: CASSSARVTEQFF

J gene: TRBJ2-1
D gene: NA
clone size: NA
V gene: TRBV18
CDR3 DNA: TGTGCCAGCTCACCCCCGACAGTTTACAATGAGCAGTTCTTC
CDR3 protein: CASSPPTVYNEQFF

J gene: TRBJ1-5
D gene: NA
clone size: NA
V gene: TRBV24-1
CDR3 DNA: TGTGCCACCAGTGATTTCAGGGAGGATCAGCCCCAGCATTTT
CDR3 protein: CATSDFREDQPQHF

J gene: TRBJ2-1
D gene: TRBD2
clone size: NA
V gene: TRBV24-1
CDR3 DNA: TGTGCCACCAGTGATTTTCGTGCTAGCGGGAGTGGGGGATACAATGAGCAGTTCTTC
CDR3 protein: CATSDFRASGSGGYNEQFF

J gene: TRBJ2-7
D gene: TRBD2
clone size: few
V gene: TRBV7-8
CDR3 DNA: TGTGCCAGCAGCCCGCGGGAGGCCCCCTGGGAGCAGTACTTC
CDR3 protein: CASSPREAPWEQYF

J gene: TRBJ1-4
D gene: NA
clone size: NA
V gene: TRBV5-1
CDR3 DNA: TGCGCCAGCAGCTTGGGAGGGGCCGGGAATGAAAAACTGTTTTTT
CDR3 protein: CASSLGGAGNEKLFF

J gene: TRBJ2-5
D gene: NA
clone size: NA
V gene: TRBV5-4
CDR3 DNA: TGTGCCAGCAGTATGGGGGGGCTCCTCCAAGAGACCCAGTACTTC
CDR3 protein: CASSMGGLLQETQYF

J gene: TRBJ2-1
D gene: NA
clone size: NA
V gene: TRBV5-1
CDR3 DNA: TGCGCCAGCAGCTTGACTAGCTTTTACAATGAGCAGTTCTTC
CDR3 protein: CASSLTSFYNEQFF

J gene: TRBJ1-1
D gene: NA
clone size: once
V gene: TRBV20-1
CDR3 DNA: TGCAGTGCTAGTAGGGGAATGAACACTGAAGCTTTCTTT
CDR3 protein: CSASRGMNTEAFF

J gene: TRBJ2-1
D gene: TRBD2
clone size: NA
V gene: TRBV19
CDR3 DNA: TGTGCCAGTAGTATGGGGGAGGGTCTGAATGAGCAGTTCTTC
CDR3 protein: CASSMGEGLNEQFF

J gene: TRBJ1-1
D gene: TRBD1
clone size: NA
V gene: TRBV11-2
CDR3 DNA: TGTGCCAGCAGCGTACAGGGGGCTGCGGCTGAAGCTTTCTTT
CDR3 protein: CASSVQGAAAEAFF

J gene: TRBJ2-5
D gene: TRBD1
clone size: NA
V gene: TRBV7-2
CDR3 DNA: TGTGCCAGCAGCTTAAGGAGTTGGACAGGGCAAGAGACCCAGTACTTC
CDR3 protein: CASSLRSWTGQETQYF

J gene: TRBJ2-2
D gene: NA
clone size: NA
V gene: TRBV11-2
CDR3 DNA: TGTGCCAGCAGCTCCCCAACTAGATCGCCGAACACCGGGGAGCTGTTTTTT
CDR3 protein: CASSSPTRSPNTGELFF

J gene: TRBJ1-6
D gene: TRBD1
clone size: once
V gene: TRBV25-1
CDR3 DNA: TGTGCCAGCGCCCCAGGAGGGGGCCGCTCGGGCTCACCCCTCCACTTT
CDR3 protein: CASAPGGGRSGSPLHF

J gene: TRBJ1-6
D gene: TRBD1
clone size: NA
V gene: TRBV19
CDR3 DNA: TGTGCCAGTAGTGAACAGGGGAGGTCACCCCTCCACTTT
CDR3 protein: CASSEQGRSPLHF

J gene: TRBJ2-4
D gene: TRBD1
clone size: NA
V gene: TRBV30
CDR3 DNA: TGTGCCTGGAGTGAGACAGGGTCAGACATTCAGTACTTC
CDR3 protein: CAWSETGSDIQYF

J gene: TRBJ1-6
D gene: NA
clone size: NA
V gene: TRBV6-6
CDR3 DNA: TGTGCCAGCAGTTATGGCCAAGAAAATTCACCCCTCCACTTT
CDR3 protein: CASSYGQENSPLHF

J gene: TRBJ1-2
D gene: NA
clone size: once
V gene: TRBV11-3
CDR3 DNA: TGTGCCAGCAGCCCCCTTAGGAGTCTCGGCGGCTACACCTTC
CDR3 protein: CASSPLRSLGGYTF

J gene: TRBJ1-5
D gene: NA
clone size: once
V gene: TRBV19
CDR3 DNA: TGTGCCAGTAGTCCCGGGATCAGGGAACAGCCCCAGCATTTT
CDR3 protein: CASSPGIREQPQHF

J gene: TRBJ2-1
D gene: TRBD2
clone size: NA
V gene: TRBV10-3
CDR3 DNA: TGTGCCATCAGTGAGTCGGCGGGACTAGAGGACAATGAGCAGTTCTTC
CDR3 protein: CAISESAGLEDNEQFF

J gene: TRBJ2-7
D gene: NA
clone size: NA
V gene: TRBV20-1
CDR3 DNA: TGCAGTGCTAGGAGGACGTACGAGCAGTACTTC
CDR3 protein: CSARRTYEQYF

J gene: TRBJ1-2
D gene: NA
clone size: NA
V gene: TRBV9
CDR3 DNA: TGTGCCAGCAGCGCCTATCTTGGGAGAATTGGAGGCTACACCTTC
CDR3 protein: CASSAYLGRIGGYTF

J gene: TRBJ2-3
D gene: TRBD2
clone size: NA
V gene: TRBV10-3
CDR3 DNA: TGTGCCATCAGTGGAACGGGCGCGGGAGCCACAGATACGCAGTATTTT
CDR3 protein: CAISGTGAGATDTQYF

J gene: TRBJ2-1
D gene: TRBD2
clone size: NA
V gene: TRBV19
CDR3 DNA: TGTGCCAGTAGTCTCCCGGGACTAGCGGGACCGTCCTACAATGAGCAGTTCTTC
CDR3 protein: CASSLPGLAGPSYNEQFF

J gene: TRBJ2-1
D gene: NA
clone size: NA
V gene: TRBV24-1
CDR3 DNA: TGTGCCACCAGTCCCCGGGGTCCTGGCTACAATGAGCAGTTCTTC
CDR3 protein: CATSPRGPGYNEQFF

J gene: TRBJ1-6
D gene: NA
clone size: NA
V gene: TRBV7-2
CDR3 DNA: TGTGCCAGCAGCGCGATCGTTCAGGGGCGAAATTCACCCCTCCACTTT
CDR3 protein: CASSAIVQGRNSPLHF

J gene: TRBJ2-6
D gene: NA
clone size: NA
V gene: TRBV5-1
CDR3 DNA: TGCGCCAGCAGCTTTGGGGGCTCCTACTCTGGGGCCAACGTCCTGACTTTC
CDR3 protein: CASSFGGSYSGANVLTF

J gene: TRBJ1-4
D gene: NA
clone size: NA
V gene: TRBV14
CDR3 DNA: TGTGCCAGCAGCCCCCTCGGGCCGAGGGGTAAACTGTTTTTT
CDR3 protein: CASSPLGPRGKLFF

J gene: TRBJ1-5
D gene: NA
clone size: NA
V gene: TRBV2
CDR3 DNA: TGTGCCAGCACCTTTACAGTAAGGGGCAATCAGCCCCAGCATTTT
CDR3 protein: CASTFTVRGNQPQHF

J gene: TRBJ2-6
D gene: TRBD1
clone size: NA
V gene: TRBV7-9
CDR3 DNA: TGTGCCAGCAGCCCCTCCAGGACAGGGGGCGTCTCTGGGGCCAACGTCCTGACTTTC
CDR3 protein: CASSPSRTGGVSGANVLTF

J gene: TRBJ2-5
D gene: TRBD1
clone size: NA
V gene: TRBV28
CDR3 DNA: TGTGCCAGCAGTAAACAGGGGCGTGGTGAAGAGACCCAGTACTTC
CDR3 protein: CASSKQGRGEETQYF

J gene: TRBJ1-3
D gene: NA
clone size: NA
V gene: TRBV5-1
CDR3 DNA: TGCGCCAGCAGCTTGGAGGGACCATCTGGAAACACCATATATTTT
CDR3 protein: CASSLEGPSGNTIYF